This T cell receptor (beta chain) was sequenced in a study of blood T cell repertoires in COVID-19. About the research overall: The samples span acute and convalescent COVID-19 from the United States, Italy and Spain.

Unmatched junction bases numbered 14, after V lost 3 bases and J lost 0 bases. The length of the CDR3 is 18 residues. Germline CDR1 reads SGHTA; CDR2 reads FQGNSA. In the source study's methods: Estimation of nucleated cell counts was performed using reference gene primer amplification. Produced via immunoSEQ multiplex PCR; TCRdb's table is partial and in-frame only. D and trimming were read from the DNA, whereas the V and J calls and clone size are those reported in that table. The sample shows 80,000 to 100,000 clones, around 82% of them seen only once. Sequenced input: peripheral blood. The receptor comes from a man aged 65-85 years with active or convalescent COVID-19. The rearrangement links TRBV7-2 to TRBJ2-7; 7 bases are a match to TRBD2. CDR3 coding DNA: TGTGCCAGCAGCTTTACGCGGACAAGAAGACTAGCCTCCTACGAGCAGTACTTC. Its translation: CASSFTRTRRLASYEQYF.